Detailed here is one T cell receptor (beta chain). Per germline, CDR1 GTSNPN and CDR2 SVGIG (reference sequence). V lost 0 bases and J 1 base, leaving 9 bases between the germline ends. The CDR3 runs 14 residues. The sample originates from a study of shared clonotypes between healthy human individuals. Assay: immunoSEQ multiplex PCR; the TCRdb copy retains only in-frame clones and omits some. The sample lists 2 million to 2.5 million clones; approximately 93% were seen once. The sample taken for sequencing was naive CD4+ T cells from PBMCs. Subset reported: CD45RA+ positively selected. The V call is TRBV30, the J call TRBJ1-2; the D is unclear. The clonotype originates from a young man in good health. Some clones in this sample may be carry-over from other donors' samples. CDR3 in DNA: TGTGCCTGGAGTGTAAGCGTACGTAACTATGGCTACACCTTC. It specifies CAWSVSVRNYGYTF.